Given below is one TCR beta chain in context. The antigen it binds to is not known. Base qualities are missing; no much larger clone stands one base away. The V end loses 0 bases and the J end loses 8 bases, and a stretch of 16 bases separates them. In the germline V gene, CDR1 corresponds to MRHNA and CDR2 to SNTAGT. The CDR3, cysteine through phenylalanine, is 15 amino acids long. The only DNA kept is the CDR3, 45 bases in frame from the first base. This specimen belongs to a study of blood T cell repertoires in COVID-19 (dated by TCRdb to 2020 to 2021). Turning to the overall study: Collaborator samples came from the United States, Italy and Spain and covered acute and convalescent phases of COVID-19. Sample metadata almost always included a de-identified subject ID, COVID-19 status, age in years and sex. Subjects who had been exposed to COVID-19, were actively infected with it, or had recovered from it provided the deeply sampled blood TCRbeta repertoires that made up the dataset. A freely available public database, intended as a resource for researchers studying the immune response to SARS-CoV-2, is where the repertoires were released. Samples were obtained from the ongoing ImmuneRACE study (first 160 participants) and from 1,254 subjects provided by 6 global collaborators. The material from the prospective study consisted of cDNA or gDNA derived from T cells, B-cell-depleted T cells, or PBMCs. Where available, HLA class I and class II types were taken from metadata supplied by the sample provider and were not determined by assay-based typing. Results the study describes overall, beyond this receptor: The quantity of clinical and demographic metadata differed by source and by participant and was supplied without curation.

In the prospective study, participants were roughly 18 to 100 years old, resided in under 30 geographic areas of the United States, and were enrolled through a virtual design. In the prospective study, cohorts were assigned on the basis of participant-reported clinical history obtained from a screening survey and a study questionnaire. Exposed participants had been in contact, within 2 weeks of entering the study, with a person who had a PCR-confirmed or clinician-diagnosed case of COVID-19. In the prospective study, mobile phlebotomists collected whole blood, serum and a nasopharyngeal or oropharyngeal swab from each participant. Participants in the prospective study had the option to provide additional blood draws and questionnaires over a roughly two-month period. Prospective study blood samples were shipped either frozen or at room temperature before DNA extraction. TCRbeta CDR3 regions were amplified from genomic DNA by means of the immunoSEQ Assay, a bias-controlled multiplex PCR. Processing in the source paper ran as follows. The number of nucleated cells in each sample was estimated from the amplification of reference gene primers within the assay. To quantify the absolute abundance of each unique TCRbeta CDR3 rearrangement, sequence reads were collapsed and filtered. For each sample, productive Simpson clonality was calculated by taking the square root of Simpson's diversity index across productive rearrangements. This is the immuneACCESS table as TCRdb keeps it, with only in-frame sequences that have V and J called. A part of the clones is gone; compared with another copy, unresolved V genes explain less than half, and the rest is unexplained. The DNA was the basis for D and trimming; V, J and clone size are from that table. The sample has around 400,000 clones on record, just over 90% of them singletons. 0.7% to 0.95% of the sample lies in the top ten.

The chain is assembled from TRBV6-4 and TRBJ1-1; the D region possibly corresponds to TRBD1 (5 bases align). Material: PBMCs or T cells enriched from blood (not recorded which). The source is a woman aged 40 to 50 who had been exposed to COVID-19. The bases read TGTGCCAGCAGTGACTCTAGGGGCCGAAGAAGAGAAGCTTTCTTT. It encodes CASSDSRGRRREAFF.